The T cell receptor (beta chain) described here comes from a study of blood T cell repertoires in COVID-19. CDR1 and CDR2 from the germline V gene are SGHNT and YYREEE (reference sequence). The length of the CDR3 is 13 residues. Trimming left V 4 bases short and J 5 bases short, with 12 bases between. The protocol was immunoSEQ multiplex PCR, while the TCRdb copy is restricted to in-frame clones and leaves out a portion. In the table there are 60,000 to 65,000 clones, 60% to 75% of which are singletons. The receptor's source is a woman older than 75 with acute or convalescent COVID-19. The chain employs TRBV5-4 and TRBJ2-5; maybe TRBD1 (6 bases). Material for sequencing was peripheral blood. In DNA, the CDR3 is TGTGCCAGCAGCGTACAGGGTTTGGAGACCCAGTACTTC. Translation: CASSVQGLETQYF.